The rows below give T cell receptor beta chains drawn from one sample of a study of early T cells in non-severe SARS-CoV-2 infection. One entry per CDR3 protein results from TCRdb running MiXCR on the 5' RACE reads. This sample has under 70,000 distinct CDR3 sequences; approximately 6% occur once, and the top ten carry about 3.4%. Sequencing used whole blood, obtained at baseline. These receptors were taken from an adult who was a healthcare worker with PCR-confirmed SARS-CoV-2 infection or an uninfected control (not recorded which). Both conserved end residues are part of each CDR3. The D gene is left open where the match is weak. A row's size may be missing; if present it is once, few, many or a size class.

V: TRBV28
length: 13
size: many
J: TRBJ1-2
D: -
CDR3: CASSPGGGYGYTF
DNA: TGTGCCAGCAGTCCCGGCGGGGGCTATGGCTACACCTTC

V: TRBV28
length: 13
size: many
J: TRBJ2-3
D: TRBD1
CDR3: CASSGQGPSTQYF
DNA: TGTGCCAGCAGTGGACAGGGACCCTCTACGCAGTATTTT

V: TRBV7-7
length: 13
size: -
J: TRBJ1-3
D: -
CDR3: CASSPSTGNTIYF
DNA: TGTGCCAGCAGCCCTAGTACTGGAAACACCATATATTTT

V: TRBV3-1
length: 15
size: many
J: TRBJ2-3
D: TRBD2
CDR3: CASSLLSGGTDTQYF
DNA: TGTGCCAGCAGCCTTCTCTCGGGGGGTACAGATACGCAGTATTTT

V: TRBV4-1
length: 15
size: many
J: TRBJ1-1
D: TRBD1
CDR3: CASSQPGQKNTEAFF
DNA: TGCGCCAGCAGCCAACCGGGACAGAAGAACACTGAAGCTTTCTTT

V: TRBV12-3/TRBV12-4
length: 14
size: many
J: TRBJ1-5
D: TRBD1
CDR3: CASSLGTGGQPQHF
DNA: TGTGCCAGCAGCCTCGGGACAGGGGGTCAGCCCCAGCATTTT

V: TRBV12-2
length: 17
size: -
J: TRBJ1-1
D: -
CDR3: CASRLASPDSENTEAFF
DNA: TGTGCAAGTCGCTTAGCGTCTCCCGACAGTGAGAACACTGAAGCTTTCTTT

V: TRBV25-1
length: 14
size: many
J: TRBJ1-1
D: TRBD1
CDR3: CASSPGTANTEAFF
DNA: TGTGCCAGCAGCCCCGGGACAGCGAACACTGAAGCTTTCTTT

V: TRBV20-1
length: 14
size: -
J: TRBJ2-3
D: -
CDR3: CSAPPGYGTDTQYF
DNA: TGCAGTGCTCCACCGGGGTATGGGACAGATACGCAGTATTTT

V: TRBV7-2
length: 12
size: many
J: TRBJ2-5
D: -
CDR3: CASRQGYGTQYF
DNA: TGTGCCAGCAGGCAGGGGTATGGGACCCAGTACTTC

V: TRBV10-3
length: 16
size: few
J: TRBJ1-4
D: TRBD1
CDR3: CAISPGTGGLGEKLFF
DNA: TGTGCCATCAGCCCCGGGACAGGGGGCTTGGGTGAAAAACTGTTTTTT

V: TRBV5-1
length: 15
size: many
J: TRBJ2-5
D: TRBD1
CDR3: CASSLGQGDQETQYF
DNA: TGCGCCAGCAGCTTGGGACAGGGGGACCAAGAGACCCAGTACTTC

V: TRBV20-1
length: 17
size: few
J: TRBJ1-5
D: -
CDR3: CSARDLRTAYSNQPQHF
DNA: TGCAGTGCTAGAGATCTTCGCACGGCGTATAGCAATCAGCCCCAGCATTTT

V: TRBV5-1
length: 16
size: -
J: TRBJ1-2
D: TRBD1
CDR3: CASSLQTGVLVYGYTF
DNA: TGCGCCAGCAGCCTTCAGACAGGGGTCCTAGTCTATGGCTACACCTTC

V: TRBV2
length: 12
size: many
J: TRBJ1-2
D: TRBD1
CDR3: CASGQGAYGYTF
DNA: TGTGCCAGTGGACAGGGAGCCTATGGCTACACCTTC

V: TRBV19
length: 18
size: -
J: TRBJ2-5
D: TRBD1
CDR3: CASSTYTDRNAFQETQYF
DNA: TGTGCCAGTAGTACCTACACGGACAGGAACGCTTTCCAAGAGACCCAGTACTTC

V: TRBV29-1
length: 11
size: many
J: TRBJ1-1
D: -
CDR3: CSVERYTEAFF
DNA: TGCAGCGTTGAGCGCTACACTGAAGCTTTCTTT

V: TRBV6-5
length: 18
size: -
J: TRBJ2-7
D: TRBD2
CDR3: CASSYRRLAGGPFYEQYF
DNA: TGTGCCAGCAGTTACCGAAGACTAGCGGGAGGTCCCTTCTACGAGCAGTACTTC

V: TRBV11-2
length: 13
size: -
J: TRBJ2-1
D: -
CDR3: CASSLGLANEQFF
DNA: TGTGCCAGCAGCTTAGGGCTAGCCAATGAGCAGTTCTTC

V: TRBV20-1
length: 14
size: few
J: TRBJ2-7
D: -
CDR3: CSASLYSASYEQYF
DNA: TGCAGTGCTAGTTTGTACAGCGCCTCCTACGAGCAGTACTTC

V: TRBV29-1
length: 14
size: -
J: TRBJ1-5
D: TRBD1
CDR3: CSVRGQDPNQPQHF
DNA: TGCAGCGTCCGGGGACAGGACCCCAATCAGCCCCAGCATTTT

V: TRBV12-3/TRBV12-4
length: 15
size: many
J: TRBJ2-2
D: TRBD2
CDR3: CASGSGRGYTGELFF
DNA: TGTGCCAGCGGTAGCGGGAGGGGTTACACCGGGGAGCTGTTTTTT

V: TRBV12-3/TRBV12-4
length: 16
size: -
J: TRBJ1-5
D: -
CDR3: CASSSSTGQNNQPQHF
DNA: TGTGCCAGCAGTTCTTCCACGGGACAAAACAATCAGCCCCAGCATTTT

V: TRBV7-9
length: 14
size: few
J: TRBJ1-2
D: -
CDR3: CASSSSGTSDGYTF
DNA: TGTGCCAGCAGCTCATCCGGGACGAGCGATGGCTACACCTTC

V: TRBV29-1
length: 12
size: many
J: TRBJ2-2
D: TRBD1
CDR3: CSGTGDTGELFF
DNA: TGCAGTGGGACAGGGGACACCGGGGAGCTGTTTTTT

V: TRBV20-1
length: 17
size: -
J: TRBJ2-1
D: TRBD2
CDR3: CSARAGSGSLSYNEQFF
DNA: TGCAGTGCTAGAGCTGGTAGCGGGTCCCTCTCCTACAATGAGCAGTTCTTC

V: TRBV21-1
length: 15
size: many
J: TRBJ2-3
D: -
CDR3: CASRRRDRVVDTQYF
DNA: TGTGCCAGCAGGCGCCGGGACAGGGTGGTAGATACGCAGTATTTT

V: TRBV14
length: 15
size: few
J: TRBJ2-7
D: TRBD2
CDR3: CASSQELAGNYEQYF
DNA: TGTGCCAGCAGCCAAGAACTAGCGGGTAACTACGAGCAGTACTTC

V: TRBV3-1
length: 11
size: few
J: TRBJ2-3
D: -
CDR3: CASSQEYTQYF
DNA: TGTGCCAGCAGCCAAGAGTATACGCAGTATTTT

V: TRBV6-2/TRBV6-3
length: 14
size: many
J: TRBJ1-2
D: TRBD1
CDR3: CASRTGTGYYGYTF
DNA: TGTGCCAGCAGGACCGGGACAGGCTATTATGGCTACACCTTC

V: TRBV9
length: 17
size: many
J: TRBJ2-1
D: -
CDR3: CASSVRPQGRSGNEQFF
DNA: TGTGCCAGCAGCGTAAGACCCCAGGGTAGATCGGGGAATGAGCAGTTCTTC

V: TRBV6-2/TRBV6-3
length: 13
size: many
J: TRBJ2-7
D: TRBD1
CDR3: CASAPGQDYEQYF
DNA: TGTGCCAGCGCCCCCGGACAGGACTACGAGCAGTACTTC

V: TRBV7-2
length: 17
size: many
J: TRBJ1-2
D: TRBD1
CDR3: CASSYTLGTGGSYGYTF
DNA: TGTGCCAGCAGCTACACGTTGGGGACAGGGGGAAGCTATGGCTACACCTTC

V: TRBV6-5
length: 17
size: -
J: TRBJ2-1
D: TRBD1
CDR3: CASSLRVAGGSYNEQFF
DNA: TGTGCCAGCAGTTTAAGAGTCGCAGGGGGCTCCTACAATGAGCAGTTCTTC

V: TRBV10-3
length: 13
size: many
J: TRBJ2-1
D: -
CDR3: CAISEGHYNEQFF
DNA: TGTGCCATCAGTGAGGGACACTACAATGAGCAGTTCTTC

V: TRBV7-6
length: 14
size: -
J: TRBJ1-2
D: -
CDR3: CASSLEKGGYGYTF
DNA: TGTGCCAGCAGCCTAGAGAAGGGGGGCTATGGCTACACCTTC

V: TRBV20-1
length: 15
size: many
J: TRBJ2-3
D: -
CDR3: CSAPPWGRRTDTQYF
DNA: TGCAGTGCTCCCCCATGGGGGAGGCGCACAGATACGCAGTATTTT

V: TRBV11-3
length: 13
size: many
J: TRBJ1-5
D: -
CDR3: CASRPVFNQPQHF
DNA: TGTGCCAGCAGGCCAGTGTTCAATCAGCCCCAGCATTTT

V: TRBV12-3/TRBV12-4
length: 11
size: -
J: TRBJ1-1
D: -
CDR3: CASRQGTEAFF
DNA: TGTGCCAGCAGGCAGGGTACCGAAGCTTTCTTT

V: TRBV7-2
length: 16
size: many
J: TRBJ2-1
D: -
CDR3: CASSLGLRVGGNEQFF
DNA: TGTGCCAGCAGCTTAGGCTTGCGGGTAGGGGGCAATGAGCAGTTCTTC

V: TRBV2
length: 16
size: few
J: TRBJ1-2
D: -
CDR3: CASSERWALARDGYTF
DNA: TGTGCCAGCAGTGAACGATGGGCACTGGCTCGTGATGGCTACACCTTC

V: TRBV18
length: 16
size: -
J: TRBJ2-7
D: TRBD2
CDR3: CASSPLAGGISYEQYF
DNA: TGTGCCAGCTCACCCTTAGCGGGAGGAATCTCCTACGAGCAGTACTTC

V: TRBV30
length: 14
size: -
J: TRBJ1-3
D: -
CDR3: CAWRQYLTGNTIYF
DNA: TGTGCCTGGAGACAGTACCTCACTGGAAACACCATATATTTT

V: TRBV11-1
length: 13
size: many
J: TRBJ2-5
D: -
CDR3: CASSLGEVETQYF
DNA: TGTGCCAGCAGCTTGGGGGAGGTGGAGACCCAGTACTTC

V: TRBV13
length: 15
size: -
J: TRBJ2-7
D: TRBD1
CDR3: CASSLGGQGPYEQYF
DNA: TGTGCCAGCAGCTTAGGGGGACAGGGACCCTACGAGCAGTACTTC

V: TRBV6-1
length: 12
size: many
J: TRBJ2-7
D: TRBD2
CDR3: CAIGLAGDEQYF
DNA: TGTGCCATTGGACTAGCGGGAGACGAGCAGTACTTC

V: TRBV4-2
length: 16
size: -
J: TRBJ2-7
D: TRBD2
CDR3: CASSPLTSGNFYEQYF
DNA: TGTGCCAGCAGCCCGCTGACTAGCGGAAACTTTTACGAGCAGTACTTC

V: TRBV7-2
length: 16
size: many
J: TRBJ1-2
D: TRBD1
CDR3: CASSPGPGTGDYGYTF
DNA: TGTGCCAGCAGCCCCGGTCCCGGGACAGGGGACTATGGCTACACCTTC

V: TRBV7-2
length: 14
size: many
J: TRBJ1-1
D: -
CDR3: CASSSKAVNTEAFF
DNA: TGTGCCAGCAGCTCCAAGGCTGTGAACACTGAAGCTTTCTTT